These 2 T cell receptor beta chains came from one sample sequenced in a study of naive and memory T cell subsets. General observations from the study: Especially in CD8 cells, naive repertoires contained a few larger clonotypes, possibly CD45RA-re-expressing memory cells.

The beta constant-region primer was an equimolar mix of two oligonucleotides covering TRBC1 and TRBC2. The ligated cDNA underwent four PCR rounds using SP2 and nested alpha and beta constant-region primers. TCRdb reprocessed the UMI-ligation and nested PCR reads with MiXCR, giving one entry per CDR3 protein. The repertoire has 150,000 or so distinct CDR3 sequences, roughly 22% of them found once; the top ten carry about 0.11%. The antigens of these receptors remain unknown. Sequencing was performed on naive CD4+ T cells from blood. The receptors stem from a human donor in good health.

This clonotype has only a few counts. CDR3 in DNA: TGTGCCAGCAGCACTTGGGGGCAAAGCACTGAAGCTTTCTTT. This gives the protein CASSTWGQSTEAFF. The chain joins TRBV12-3 or TRBV12-4 to TRBJ1-1, with D possibly matching TRBD1 (6 bases). The germline V and J ends were trimmed by 6 bases and 4 bases, with 15 bases remaining between them. The CDR3 is 14 residues long.

This clonotype occurred a few times. The rearrangement uses TRBV20-1 and TRBJ2-7, with TRBD1 matching over 7 bases. V gave up 3 bases and J gave up 0 bases; unmatched junction bases: 8. The CDR3 has 15 residues. The germline gives CDR1 DFQATT, CDR2 SNEGSKA (reference sequence). CDR3 region: CSASDLGQASYEQYF. DNA for the CDR3: TGCAGTGCTAGCGATTTAGGACAGGCCTCCTACGAGCAGTACTTC.